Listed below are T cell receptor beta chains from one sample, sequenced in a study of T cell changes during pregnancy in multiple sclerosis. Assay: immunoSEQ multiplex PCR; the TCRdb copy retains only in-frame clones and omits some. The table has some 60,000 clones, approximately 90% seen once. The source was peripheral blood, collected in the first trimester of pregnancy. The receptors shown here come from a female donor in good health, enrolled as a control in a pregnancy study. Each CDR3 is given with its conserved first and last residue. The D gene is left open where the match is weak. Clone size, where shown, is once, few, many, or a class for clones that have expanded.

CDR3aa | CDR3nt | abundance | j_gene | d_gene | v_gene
CASRPGLYQSRGDYTF | TGTGCCAGCAGACCGGGACTGTACCAAAGTCGAGGTGACTACACCTTC | NA | TRBJ1-2 | NA | TRBV2
CASSGAPGQGTYSNQPQHF | TGTGCCAGTAGTGGGGCCCCAGGACAGGGGACCTATAGCAATCAGCCCCAGCATTTT | NA | TRBJ1-5 | TRBD1 | TRBV19
CASSLDARTNSNQPQHF | TGTGCCAGCAGCTTAGATGCCAGGACTAATAGCAATCAGCCCCAGCATTTT | NA | TRBJ1-5 | NA | TRBV7-8
CASRPQGRGGYGYTF | TGTGCCAGCAGGCCACAGGGAAGAGGTGGCTATGGCTACACCTTC | NA | TRBJ1-2 | NA | TRBV2
CASSLREGTSPFF | TGTGCCAGTAGTCTGCGGGAGGGGACTAGTCCGTTCTTC | NA | TRBJ2-1 | TRBD2 | TRBV19
CASSEVAGGDTF | TGTGCCAGCAGTGAAGTCGCCGGGGGAGACACCTTC | NA | TRBJ1-2 | NA | TRBV6-1
CASSGDRGQAGELFF | TGTGCCAGCAGCGGGGACAGGGGGCAGGCCGGGGAGCTGTTTTTT | NA | TRBJ2-2 | TRBD1 | TRBV2
CASQGPSGRAEQFF | TGTGCCAGCCAAGGACCGAGCGGACGAGCAGAGCAGTTCTTC | NA | TRBJ2-1 | NA | TRBV25-1
CSVEGGAGNTIYF | TGCAGCGTTGAAGGGGGAGCTGGAAACACCATATATTTT | few | TRBJ1-3 | NA | TRBV29-1
CASSTRGQINSPLHF | TGTGCCAGTAGTACCCGAGGGCAGATTAATTCACCCCTCCACTTT | NA | TRBJ1-6 | NA | TRBV19
CASSPKPPPTGNTIYF | TGTGCCAGCTCACCAAAGCCTCCCCCCACTGGAAACACCATATATTTT | NA | TRBJ1-3 | NA | TRBV18
CASSPPYGSNEQFF | TGTGCCAGCTCACCACCGTATGGGAGCAATGAGCAGTTCTTC | NA | TRBJ2-1 | NA | TRBV18
CASSEGANWYGYTF | TGTGCCAGCAGTGAGGGGGCAAATTGGTATGGCTACACCTTC | NA | TRBJ1-2 | TRBD1 | TRBV6-5
CASSGSRGSEQYF | TGTGCCAGCAGTGGTTCGCGGGGGAGCGAGCAGTACTTC | once | TRBJ2-7 | TRBD2 | TRBV2
CASSFTGQLVSYEQYF | TGTGCCAGCAGCTTTACGGGACAGCTAGTATCCTACGAGCAGTACTTC | NA | TRBJ2-7 | TRBD1 | TRBV7-2
CASSQYRGSGYTF | TGTGCCAGCAGCCAGTACAGGGGATCTGGCTACACCTTC | NA | TRBJ1-2 | TRBD1 | TRBV6-1
CASSLDGFNEKLFF | TGTGCCAGCAGCTTGGACGGGTTTAATGAAAAACTGTTTTTT | NA | TRBJ1-4 | NA | TRBV5-6
CASSPSSSGGHGYTF | TGTGCCAGCTCACCTTCTTCGTCAGGGGGCCATGGCTACACCTTC | NA | TRBJ1-2 | TRBD1 | TRBV18
CASSDVDGSRGAQETQYF | TGTGCCAGCAGTGACGTGGATGGGAGCAGGGGAGCCCAAGAGACCCAGTACTTC | few | TRBJ2-5 | NA | TRBV6-1
CASSVAGREDTQYF | TGTGCCAGCAGCGTAGCAGGGCGCGAAGATACGCAGTATTTT | NA | TRBJ2-3 | NA | TRBV9
CASSSTGGSYEQYF | TGTGCCAGCAGCTCGACAGGGGGCTCCTACGAGCAGTACTTC | NA | TRBJ2-7 | TRBD1 | TRBV28
CASSLGAGASTDTQYF | TGTGCTAGCAGCTTAGGGGCGGGGGCCAGCACAGATACGCAGTATTTT | NA | TRBJ2-3 | NA | TRBV7-7
CASSPGLAGGPGHTQYF | TGTGCCAGCAGCCCAGGACTAGCGGGGGGGCCGGGCCATACGCAGTATTTT | NA | TRBJ2-3 | TRBD2 | TRBV14
CARLLCPGNYEQYF | TGTGCCCGACTTCTTTGCCCAGGGAACTACGAGCAGTACTTC | once | TRBJ2-7 | NA | TRBV11-3
CASSFAGANHEQYF | TGTGCCAGCAGTTTTGCAGGGGCTAACCACGAGCAGTACTTC | NA | TRBJ2-7 | NA | TRBV27
CASRLAGGPDTQYF | TGTGCCAGCAGACTAGCGGGAGGGCCAGATACGCAGTATTTT | NA | TRBJ2-3 | TRBD2 | TRBV19
CASSFGQGKTQYF | TGTGCCAGCAGCTTCGGACAGGGCAAGACCCAGTACTTC | NA | TRBJ2-5 | TRBD1 | TRBV5-6
CASSDWRGKNIQYF | TGTGCCAGCAGTGACTGGAGAGGGAAAAACATTCAGTACTTC | once | TRBJ2-4 | NA | TRBV25-1
CASSFFTGPAEAFF | TGTGCCAGCAGCTTTTTCACAGGGCCGGCTGAAGCTTTCTTT | NA | TRBJ1-1 | NA | TRBV7-2
CASSVGSARLSGEKLFF | TGTGCCAGCAGCGTAGGATCGGCTCGTTTATCGGGGGAAAAACTGTTTTTT | NA | TRBJ1-4 | NA | TRBV9
CASRNDASGFTDTQYF | TGTGCCAGCAGAAACGACGCTAGCGGGTTCACAGATACGCAGTATTTT | NA | TRBJ2-3 | TRBD2 | TRBV28
CASRLRGLGNTEAFF | TGTGCCAGCCGCCTCAGAGGACTGGGGAACACTGAAGCTTTCTTT | NA | TRBJ1-1 | NA | TRBV28
CASSEPSGSDTQYF | TGTGCCAGCAGTGAACCTAGCGGTTCAGATACGCAGTATTTT | NA | TRBJ2-3 | TRBD2 | TRBV6-1
CASSPGTIGGETQYF | TGTGCCAGCAGCCCCGGGACTATCGGGGGGGAGACCCAGTACTTC | once | TRBJ2-5 | TRBD2 | TRBV9
CASTLSGGNQPQHF | TGTGCCAGTACTCTTTCAGGGGGCAATCAGCCCCAGCATTTT | once | TRBJ1-5 | NA | TRBV19
CASSPQDRGGNTIYF | TGTGCCAGCAGCCCACAAGACCGAGGGGGAAACACCATATATTTT | NA | TRBJ1-3 | NA | TRBV9
CASSQESGKDRYEQYF | TGCGCCAGCAGCCAAGAGAGCGGGAAGGACCGCTACGAGCAGTACTTC | NA | TRBJ2-7 | TRBD2 | TRBV4-1
CASSLIRSTEAFF | TGTGCCAGCAGCTTAATACGGAGCACTGAAGCTTTCTTT | NA | TRBJ1-1 | NA | TRBV7-9
CAWSGGQGDGYTF | TGTGCCTGGAGTGGGGGACAGGGCGATGGCTACACCTTC | NA | TRBJ1-2 | TRBD1 | TRBV30
CASSLQYGYTF | TGTGCCAGCAGCTTACAATATGGCTACACCTTC | once | TRBJ1-2 | NA | TRBV7-9
CASSAYPGQGISEQYF | TGTGCCAGCAGCGCCTACCCGGGACAGGGTATCTCCGAGCAGTACTTC | NA | TRBJ2-7 | TRBD1 | TRBV13
CASSAKWWTASFAGLNTEAFF | TGTGCCAGCAGCGCCAAGTGGTGGACAGCCTCTTTCGCTGGCTTGAACACTGAAGCTTTCTTT | NA | TRBJ1-1 | NA | TRBV21-1
CASSHLLMTQNTEAFF | TGCGCCAGCAGCCACCTCCTTATGACACAGAACACTGAAGCTTTCTTT | NA | TRBJ1-1 | NA | TRBV4-1
CASSYWGLADLGRTQYF | TGTGCCAGCAGCTACTGGGGACTAGCGGACTTGGGGCGTACGCAGTATTTT | once | TRBJ2-3 | TRBD2 | TRBV27
CASSPSGSRFDEQYF | TGTGCCAGCAGTCCTAGCGGGAGCCGGTTCGACGAGCAGTACTTC | NA | TRBJ2-7 | TRBD2 | TRBV6-4
CASSGGLNTQYF | TGTGCCAGCAGCGGAGGACTAAATACGCAGTATTTT | NA | TRBJ2-3 | NA | TRBV5-5
CASRDRATNEKLFF | TGTGCCAGCCGCGACAGGGCGACTAATGAAAAACTGTTTTTT | NA | TRBJ1-4 | TRBD1 | TRBV27
CAQNRASTEAFF | TGTGCCCAGAATAGAGCGAGCACTGAAGCTTTCTTT | few | TRBJ1-1 | NA | TRBV30